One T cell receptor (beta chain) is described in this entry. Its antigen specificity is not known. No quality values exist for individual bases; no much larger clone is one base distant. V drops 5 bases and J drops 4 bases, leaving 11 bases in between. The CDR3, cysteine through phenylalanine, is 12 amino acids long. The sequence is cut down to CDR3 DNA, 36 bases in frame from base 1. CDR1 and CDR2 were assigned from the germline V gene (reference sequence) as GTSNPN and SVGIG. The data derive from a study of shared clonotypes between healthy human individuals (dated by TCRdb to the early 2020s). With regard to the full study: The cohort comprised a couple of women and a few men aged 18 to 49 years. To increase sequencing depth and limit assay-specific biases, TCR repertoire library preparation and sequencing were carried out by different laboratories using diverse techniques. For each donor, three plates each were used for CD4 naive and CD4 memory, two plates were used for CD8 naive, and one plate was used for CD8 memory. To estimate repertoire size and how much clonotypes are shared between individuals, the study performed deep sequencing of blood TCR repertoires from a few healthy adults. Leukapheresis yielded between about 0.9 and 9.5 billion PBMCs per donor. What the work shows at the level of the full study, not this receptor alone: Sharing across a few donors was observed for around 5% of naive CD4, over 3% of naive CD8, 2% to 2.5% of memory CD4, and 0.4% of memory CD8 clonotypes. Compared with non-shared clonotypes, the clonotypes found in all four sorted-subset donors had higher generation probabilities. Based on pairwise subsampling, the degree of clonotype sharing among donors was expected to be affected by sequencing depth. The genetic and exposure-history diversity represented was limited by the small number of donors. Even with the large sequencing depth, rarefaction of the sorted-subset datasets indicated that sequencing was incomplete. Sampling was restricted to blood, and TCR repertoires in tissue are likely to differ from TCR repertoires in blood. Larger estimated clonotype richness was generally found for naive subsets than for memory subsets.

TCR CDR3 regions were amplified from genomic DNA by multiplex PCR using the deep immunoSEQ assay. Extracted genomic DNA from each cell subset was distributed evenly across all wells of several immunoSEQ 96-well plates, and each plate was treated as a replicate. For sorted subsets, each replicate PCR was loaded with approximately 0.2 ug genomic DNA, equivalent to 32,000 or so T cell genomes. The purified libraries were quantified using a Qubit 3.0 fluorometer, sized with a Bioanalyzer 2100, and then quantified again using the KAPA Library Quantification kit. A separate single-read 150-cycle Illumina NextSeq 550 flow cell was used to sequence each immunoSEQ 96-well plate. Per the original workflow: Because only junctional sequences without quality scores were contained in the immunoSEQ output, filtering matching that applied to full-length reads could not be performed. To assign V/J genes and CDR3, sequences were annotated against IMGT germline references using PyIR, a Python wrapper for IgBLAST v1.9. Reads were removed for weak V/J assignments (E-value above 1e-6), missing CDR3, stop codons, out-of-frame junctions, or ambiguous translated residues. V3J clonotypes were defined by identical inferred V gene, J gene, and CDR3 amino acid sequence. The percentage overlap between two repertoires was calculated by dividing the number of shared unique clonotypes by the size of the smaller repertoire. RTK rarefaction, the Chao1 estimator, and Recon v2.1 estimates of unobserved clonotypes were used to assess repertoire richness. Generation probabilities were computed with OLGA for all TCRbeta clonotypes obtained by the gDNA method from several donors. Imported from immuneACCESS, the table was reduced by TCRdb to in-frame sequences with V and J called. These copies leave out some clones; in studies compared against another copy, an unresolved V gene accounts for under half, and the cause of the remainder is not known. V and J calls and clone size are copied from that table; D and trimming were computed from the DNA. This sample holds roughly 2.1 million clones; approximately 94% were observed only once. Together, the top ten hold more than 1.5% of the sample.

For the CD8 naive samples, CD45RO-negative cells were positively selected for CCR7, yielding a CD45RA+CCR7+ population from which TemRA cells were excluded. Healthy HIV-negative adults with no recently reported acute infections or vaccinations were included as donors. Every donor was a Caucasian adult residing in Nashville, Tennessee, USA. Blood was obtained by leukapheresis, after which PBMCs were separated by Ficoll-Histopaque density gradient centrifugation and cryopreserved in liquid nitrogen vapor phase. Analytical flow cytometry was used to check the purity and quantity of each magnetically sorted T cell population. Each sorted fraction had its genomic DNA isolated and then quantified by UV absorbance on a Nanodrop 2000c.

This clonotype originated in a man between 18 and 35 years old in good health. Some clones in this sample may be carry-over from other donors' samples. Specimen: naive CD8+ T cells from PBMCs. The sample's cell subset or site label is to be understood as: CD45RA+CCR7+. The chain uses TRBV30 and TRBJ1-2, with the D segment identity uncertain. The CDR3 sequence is CAWSQNSYGYTF. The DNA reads TGTGCCTGGTCCCAGAACAGCTATGGCTACACCTTC.